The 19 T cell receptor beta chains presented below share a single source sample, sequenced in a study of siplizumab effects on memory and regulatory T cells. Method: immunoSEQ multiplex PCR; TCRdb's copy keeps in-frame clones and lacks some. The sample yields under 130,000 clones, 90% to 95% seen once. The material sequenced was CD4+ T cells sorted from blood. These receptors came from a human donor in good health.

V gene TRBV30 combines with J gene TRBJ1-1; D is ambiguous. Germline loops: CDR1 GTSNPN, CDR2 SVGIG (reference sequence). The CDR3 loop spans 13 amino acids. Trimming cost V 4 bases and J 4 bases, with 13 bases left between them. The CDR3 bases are TGTGCCTGGACCCCGGGATTTGGCACTGAAGCTTTCTTT. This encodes CAWTPGFGTEAFF.

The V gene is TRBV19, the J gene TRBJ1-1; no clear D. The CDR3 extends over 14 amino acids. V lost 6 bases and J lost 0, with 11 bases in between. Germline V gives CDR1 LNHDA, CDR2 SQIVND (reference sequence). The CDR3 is CASSEQQLNTEAFF. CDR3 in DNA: TGTGCCAGTAGCGAACAGCAATTGAACACTGAAGCTTTCTTT.

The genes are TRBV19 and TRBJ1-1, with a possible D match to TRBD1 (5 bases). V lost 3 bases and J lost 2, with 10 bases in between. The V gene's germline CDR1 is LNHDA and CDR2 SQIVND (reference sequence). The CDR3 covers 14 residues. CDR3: CASSIRTLNTEAFF. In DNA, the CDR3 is TGTGCCAGTAGTATTAGGACACTAAACACTGAAGCTTTCTTT.

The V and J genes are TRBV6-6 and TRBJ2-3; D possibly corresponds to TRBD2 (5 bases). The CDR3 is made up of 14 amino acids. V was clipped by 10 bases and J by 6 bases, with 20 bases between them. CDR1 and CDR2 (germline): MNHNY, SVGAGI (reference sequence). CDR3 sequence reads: CAISSEWERDTQYF. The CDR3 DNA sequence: TGTGCCATCTCGTCGGAGTGGGAGAGGGATACGCAGTATTTT.

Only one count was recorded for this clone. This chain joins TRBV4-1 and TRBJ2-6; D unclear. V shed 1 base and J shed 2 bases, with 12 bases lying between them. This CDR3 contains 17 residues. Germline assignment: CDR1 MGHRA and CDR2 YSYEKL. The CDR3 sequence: CASSQAAGTPGANVLTF. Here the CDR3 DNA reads TGCGCCAGCAGCCAAGCGGCAGGAACTCCTGGGGCCAACGTCCTGACTTTC.

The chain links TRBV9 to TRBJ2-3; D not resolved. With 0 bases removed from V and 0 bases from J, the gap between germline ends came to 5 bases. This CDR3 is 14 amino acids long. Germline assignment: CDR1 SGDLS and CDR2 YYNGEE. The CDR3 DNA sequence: TGTGCCAGCAGCGTAGCGCGGAGCACAGATACGCAGTATTTT. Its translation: CASSVARSTDTQYF.

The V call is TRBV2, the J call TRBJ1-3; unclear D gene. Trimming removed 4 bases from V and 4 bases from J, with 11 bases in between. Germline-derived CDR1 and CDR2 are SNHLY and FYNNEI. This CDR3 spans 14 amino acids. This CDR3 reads CASSGPGRGNTIYF. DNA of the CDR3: TGTGCCAGCAGTGGCCCCGGCCGGGGAAACACCATATATTTT.

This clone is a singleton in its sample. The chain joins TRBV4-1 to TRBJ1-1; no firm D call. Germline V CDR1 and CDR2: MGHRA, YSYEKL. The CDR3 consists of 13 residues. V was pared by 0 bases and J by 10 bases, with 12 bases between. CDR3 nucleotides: TGCGCCAGCAGCCAAGACAACGGGCTGCCAGCTTTCTTT. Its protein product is CASSQDNGLPAFF.

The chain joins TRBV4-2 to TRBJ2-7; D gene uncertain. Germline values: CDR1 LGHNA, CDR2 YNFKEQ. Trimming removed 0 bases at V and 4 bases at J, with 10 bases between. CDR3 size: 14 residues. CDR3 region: CASSQDLVRYEQYF. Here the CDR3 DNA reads TGTGCCAGCAGCCAAGATCTCGTCAGATACGAGCAGTACTTC.

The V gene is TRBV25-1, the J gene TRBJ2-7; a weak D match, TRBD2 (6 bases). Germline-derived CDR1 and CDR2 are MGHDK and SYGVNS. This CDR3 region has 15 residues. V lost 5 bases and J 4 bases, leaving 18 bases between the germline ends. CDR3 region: CASSSTGTASYEQYF. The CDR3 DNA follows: TGTGCCAGCAGTTCGACCGGGACTGCTAGTTACGAGCAGTACTTC.

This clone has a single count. DNA of the CDR3: TGTGCCAGCAGTTACAAGGGGGGCTACACCTTC. Its translation: CASSYKGGYTF. The chain carries TRBV6-5 and TRBJ1-2, with a possible D match to TRBD1 (5 bases). The CDR3 contains 11 residues. CDR1 and CDR2 from the germline V gene are MNHEY and SVGAGI. Trimming stripped 2 bases from V and 8 bases from J, with 6 bases between.

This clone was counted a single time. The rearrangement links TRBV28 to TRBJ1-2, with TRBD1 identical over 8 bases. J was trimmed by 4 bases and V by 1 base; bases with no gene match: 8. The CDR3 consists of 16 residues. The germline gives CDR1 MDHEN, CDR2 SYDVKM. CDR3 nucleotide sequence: TGTGCCAGCAGTTTATTAGGGCAGGGGGCAGGCTATGGCTACACCTTC. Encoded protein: CASSLLGQGAGYGYTF.

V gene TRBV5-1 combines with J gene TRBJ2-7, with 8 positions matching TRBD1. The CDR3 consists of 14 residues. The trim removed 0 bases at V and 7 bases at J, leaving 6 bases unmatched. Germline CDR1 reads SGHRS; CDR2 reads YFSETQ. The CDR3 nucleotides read TGCGCCAGCAGCTTGGTTCAGGGGGCGGGAGAGCAGTACTTC. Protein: CASSLVQGAGEQYF.

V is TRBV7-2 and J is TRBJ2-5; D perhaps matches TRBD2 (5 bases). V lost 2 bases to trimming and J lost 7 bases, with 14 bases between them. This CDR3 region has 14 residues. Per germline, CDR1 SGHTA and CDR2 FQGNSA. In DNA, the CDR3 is TGTGCCAGCAGCTTACAGACCGAACGGGGGACCCAGTACTTC. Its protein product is CASSLQTERGTQYF.

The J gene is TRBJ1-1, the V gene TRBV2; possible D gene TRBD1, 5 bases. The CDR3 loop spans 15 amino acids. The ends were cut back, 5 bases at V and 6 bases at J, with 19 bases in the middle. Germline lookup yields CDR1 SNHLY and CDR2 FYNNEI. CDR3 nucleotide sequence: TGTGCCAGCAGTCAGCAGACAGTTTACCCAGCTGAAGCTTTCTTT. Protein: CASSQQTVYPAEAFF. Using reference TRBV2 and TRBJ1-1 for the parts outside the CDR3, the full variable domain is EPEVTQTPSHQVTQMGQEVILRCVPISNHLYFYWYRQILGQKVEFLVSFYNNEISEKSEIFDDQFSVERPDGSNFTLKIRSTKLEDSAMYFCASSQQTVYPAEAFFGQGTRLTVV.

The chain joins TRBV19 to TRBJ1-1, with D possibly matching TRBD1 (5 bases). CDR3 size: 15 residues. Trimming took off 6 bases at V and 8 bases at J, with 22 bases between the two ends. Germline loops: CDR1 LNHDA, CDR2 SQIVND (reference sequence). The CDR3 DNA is TGTGCCAGTAGGAGGGGAGGGGCCCGCTTTTCGGAAGCTTTCTTT. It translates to CASRRGGARFSEAFF.

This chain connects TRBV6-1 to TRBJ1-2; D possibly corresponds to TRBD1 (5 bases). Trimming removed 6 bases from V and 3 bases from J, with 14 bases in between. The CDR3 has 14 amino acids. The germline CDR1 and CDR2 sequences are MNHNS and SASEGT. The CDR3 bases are TGTGCCAGCAGCGATCCGGGACGGCACTATGGCTACACCTTC. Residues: CASSDPGRHYGYTF.

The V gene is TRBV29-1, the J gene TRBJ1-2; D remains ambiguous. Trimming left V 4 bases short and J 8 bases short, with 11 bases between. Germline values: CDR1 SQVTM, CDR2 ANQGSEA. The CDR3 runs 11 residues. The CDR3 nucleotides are TGCAGCGTTGTTTGGGGTGGGGGCTACACCTTC. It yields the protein CSVVWGGGYTF.

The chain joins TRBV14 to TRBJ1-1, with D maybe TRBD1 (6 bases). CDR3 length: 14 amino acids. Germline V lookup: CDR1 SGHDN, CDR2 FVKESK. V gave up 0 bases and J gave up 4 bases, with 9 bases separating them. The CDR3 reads CASSQETGTTEAFF. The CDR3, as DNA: TGTGCCAGCAGCCAAGAAACAGGGACCACTGAAGCTTTCTTT.